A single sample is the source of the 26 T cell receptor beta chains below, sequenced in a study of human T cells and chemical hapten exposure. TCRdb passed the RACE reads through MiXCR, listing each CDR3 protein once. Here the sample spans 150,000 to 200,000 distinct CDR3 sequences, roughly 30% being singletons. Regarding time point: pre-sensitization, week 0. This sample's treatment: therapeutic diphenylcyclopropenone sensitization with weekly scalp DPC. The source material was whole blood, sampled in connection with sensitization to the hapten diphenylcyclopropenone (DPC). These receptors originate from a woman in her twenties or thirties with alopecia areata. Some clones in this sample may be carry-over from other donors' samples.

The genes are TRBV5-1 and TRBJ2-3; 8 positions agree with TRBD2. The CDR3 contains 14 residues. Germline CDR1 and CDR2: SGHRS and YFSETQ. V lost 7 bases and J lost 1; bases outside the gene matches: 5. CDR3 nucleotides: TGCGCCAGCGAGCGGGAGAAGGGCACAGATACGCAGTATTTT. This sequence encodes CASEREKGTDTQYF.

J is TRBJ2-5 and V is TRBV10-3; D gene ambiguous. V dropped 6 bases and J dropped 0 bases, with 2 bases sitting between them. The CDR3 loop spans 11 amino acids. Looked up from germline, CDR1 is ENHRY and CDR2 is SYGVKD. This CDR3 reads CAIRDQETQYF. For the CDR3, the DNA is TGTGCCATCAGGGACCAAGAGACCCAGTACTTC.

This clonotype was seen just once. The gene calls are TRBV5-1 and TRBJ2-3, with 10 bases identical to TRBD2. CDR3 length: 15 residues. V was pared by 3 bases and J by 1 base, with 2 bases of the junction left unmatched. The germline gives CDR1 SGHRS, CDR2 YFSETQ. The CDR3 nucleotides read TGCGCCAGCAGCTGGACTAGCGGAGGCACAGATACGCAGTATTTT. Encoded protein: CASSWTSGGTDTQYF.

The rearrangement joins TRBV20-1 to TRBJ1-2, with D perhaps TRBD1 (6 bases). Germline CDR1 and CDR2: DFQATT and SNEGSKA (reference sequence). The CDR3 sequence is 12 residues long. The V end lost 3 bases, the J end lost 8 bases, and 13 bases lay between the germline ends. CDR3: CSARDSTLGYTF. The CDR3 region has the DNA TGCAGTGCTAGGGACAGTACCCTCGGCTACACCTTC.

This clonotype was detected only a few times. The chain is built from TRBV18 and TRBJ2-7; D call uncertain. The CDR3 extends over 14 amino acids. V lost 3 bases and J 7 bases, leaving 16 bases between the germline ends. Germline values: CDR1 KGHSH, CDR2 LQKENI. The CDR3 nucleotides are TGTGCCAGCTCACCCAGGCAGGCGTTGGGTGAGCAGTACTTC. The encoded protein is CASSPRQALGEQYF.

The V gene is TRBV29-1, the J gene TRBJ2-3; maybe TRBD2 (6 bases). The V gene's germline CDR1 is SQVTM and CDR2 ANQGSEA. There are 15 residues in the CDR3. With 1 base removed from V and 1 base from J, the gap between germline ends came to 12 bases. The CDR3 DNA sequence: TGCAGCGTTGAAGGACTAGGGGTTCGCACAGATACGCAGTATTTT. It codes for CSVEGLGVRTDTQYF.

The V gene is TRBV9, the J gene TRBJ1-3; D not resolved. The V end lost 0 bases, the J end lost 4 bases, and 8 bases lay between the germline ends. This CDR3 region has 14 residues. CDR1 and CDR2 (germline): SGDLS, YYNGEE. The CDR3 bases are TGTGCCAGCAGCGTAGTCCCAGAAGGAAACACCATATATTTT. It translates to CASSVVPEGNTIYF.

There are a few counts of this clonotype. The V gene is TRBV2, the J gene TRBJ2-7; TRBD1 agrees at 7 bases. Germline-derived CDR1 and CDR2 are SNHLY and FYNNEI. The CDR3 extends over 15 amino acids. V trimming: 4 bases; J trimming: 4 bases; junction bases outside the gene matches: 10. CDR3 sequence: CASSVPGQPLYEQYF. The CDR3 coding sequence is TGTGCCAGCAGTGTCCCGGGACAGCCGCTTTACGAGCAGTACTTC. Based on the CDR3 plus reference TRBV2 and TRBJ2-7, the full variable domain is EPEVTQTPSHQVTQMGQEVILRCVPISNHLYFYWYRQILGQKVEFLVSFYNNEISEKSEIFDDQFSVERPDGSNFTLKIRSTKLEDSAMYFCASSVPGQPLYEQYFGPGTRLTVT.

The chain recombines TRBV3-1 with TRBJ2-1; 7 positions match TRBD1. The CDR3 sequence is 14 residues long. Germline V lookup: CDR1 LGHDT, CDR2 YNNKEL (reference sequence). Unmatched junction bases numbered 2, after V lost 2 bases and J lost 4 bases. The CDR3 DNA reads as TGTGCCAGCAGCCAATCGGACAGGTACAATGAGCAGTTCTTC. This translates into CASSQSDRYNEQFF.

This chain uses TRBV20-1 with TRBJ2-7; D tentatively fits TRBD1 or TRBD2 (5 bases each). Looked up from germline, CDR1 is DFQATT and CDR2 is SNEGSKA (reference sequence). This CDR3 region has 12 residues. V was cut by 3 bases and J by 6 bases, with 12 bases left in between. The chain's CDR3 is CSASSVGVEQYF. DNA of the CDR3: TGCAGTGCTAGTTCTGTGGGGGTCGAGCAGTACTTC.

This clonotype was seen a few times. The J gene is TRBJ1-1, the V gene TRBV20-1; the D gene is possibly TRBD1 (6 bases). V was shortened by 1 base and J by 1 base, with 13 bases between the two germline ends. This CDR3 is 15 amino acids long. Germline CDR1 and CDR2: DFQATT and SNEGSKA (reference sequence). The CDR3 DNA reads TGCAGTGCTAGAGGCCTGGGGGCAACGAACACTGAAGCTTTCTTT. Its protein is CSARGLGATNTEAFF.

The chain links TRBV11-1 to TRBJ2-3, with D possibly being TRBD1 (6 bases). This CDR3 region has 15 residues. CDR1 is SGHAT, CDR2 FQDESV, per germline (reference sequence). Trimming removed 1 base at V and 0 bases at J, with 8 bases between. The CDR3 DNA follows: TGTGCCAGCAGCTTAGTGAGGGGGAGCACAGATACGCAGTATTTT. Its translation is CASSLVRGSTDTQYF.

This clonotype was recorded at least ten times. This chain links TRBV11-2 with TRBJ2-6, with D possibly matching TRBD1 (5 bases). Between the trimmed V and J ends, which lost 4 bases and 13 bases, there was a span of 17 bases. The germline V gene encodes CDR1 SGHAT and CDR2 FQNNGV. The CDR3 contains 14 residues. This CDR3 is CASSSSGAPWVLTF. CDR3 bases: TGTGCCAGCAGCTCGTCTGGGGCCCCGTGGGTCCTGACTTTC.

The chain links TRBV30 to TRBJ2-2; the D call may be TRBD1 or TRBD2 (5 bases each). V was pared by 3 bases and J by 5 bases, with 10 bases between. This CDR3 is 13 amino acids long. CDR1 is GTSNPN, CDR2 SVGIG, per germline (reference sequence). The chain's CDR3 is CAWSQGRTGELFF. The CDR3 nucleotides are TGTGCCTGGAGCCAGGGACGGACCGGGGAGCTGTTTTTT. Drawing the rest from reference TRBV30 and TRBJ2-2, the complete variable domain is SQTIHQWPATLVQPVGSPLSLECTVEGTSNPNLYWYRQAAGRGLQLLFYSVGIGQISSEVPQNLSASRPQDRQFILSSKKLLLSDSGFYLCAWSQGRTGELFFGEGSRLTVL.

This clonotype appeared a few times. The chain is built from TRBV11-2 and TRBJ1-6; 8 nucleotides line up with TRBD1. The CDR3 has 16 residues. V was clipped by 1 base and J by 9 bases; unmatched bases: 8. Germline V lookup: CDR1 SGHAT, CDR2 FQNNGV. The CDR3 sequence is CASSLGTGFGSSPLHF. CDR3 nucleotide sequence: TGTGCCAGCAGCTTAGGGACAGGGTTCGGCAGTTCACCCCTCCACTTT.

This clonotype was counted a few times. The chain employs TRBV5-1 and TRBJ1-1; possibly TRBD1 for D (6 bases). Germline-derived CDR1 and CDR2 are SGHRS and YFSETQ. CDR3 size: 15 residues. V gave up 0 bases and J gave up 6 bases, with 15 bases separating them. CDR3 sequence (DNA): TGCGCCAGCAGCTTGGAGAGGGGGTTGGGTTCTGAAGCTTTCTTT. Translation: CASSLERGLGSEAFF.

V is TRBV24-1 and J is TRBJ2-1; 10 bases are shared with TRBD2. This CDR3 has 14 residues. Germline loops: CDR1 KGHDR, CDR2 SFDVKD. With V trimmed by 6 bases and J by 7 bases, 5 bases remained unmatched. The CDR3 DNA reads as TGTGCCACCAGTTCTAGCGGGAGTATGAATGAGCAGTTCTTC. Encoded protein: CATSSSGSMNEQFF.

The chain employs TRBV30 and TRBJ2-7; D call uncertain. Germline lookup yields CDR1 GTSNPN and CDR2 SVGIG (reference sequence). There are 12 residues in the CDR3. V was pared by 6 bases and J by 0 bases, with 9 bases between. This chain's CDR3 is CACVSSSYEQYF. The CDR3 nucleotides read TGTGCCTGTGTTTCAAGCTCCTACGAGCAGTACTTC.

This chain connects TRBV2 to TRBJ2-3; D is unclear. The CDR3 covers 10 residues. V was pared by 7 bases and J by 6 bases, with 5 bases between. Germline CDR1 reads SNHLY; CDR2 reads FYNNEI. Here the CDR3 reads CASTADTQYF. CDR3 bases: TGTGCCAGCACAGCCGATACGCAGTATTTT.

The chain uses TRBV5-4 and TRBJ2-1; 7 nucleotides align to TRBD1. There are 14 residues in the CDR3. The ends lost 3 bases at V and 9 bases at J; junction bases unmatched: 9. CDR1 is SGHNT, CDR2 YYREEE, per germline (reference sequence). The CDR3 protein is CASSSTSTGREQFF. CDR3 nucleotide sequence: TGTGCCAGCAGCTCAACATCGACAGGGCGTGAGCAGTTCTTC.

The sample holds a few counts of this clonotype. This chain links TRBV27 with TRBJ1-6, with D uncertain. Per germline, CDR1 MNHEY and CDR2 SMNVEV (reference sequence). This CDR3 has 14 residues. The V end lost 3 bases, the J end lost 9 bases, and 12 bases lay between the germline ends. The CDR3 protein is CASSFEGLSSPLHF. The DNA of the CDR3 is TGTGCCAGCAGTTTCGAAGGGCTTAGTTCACCCCTCCACTTT.

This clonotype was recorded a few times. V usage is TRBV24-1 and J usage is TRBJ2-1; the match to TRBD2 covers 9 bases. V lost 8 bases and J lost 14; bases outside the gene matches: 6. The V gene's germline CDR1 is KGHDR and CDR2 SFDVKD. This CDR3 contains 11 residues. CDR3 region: CATIGRGGEFF. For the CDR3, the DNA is TGTGCCACCATCGGGCGGGGGGGCGAGTTCTTC.

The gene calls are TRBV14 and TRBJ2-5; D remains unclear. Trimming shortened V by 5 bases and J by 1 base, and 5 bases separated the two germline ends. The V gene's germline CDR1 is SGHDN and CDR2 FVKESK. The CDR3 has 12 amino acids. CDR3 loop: CASSSFQETQYF. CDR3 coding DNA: TGTGCCAGCAGCTCCTTCCAAGAGACCCAGTACTTC.

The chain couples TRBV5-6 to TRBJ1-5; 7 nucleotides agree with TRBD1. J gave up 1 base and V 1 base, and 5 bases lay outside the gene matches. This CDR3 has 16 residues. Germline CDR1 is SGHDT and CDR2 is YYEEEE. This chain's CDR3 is CASSLNRGSSNQPQHF. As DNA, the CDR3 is TGTGCCAGCAGCTTGAACAGGGGATCCAGCAATCAGCCCCAGCATTTT.

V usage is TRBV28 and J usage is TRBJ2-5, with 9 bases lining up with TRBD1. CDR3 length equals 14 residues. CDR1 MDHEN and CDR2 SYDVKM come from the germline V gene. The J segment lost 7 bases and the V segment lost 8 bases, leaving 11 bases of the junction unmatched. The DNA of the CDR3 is TGTGCCAGCTCCTCCGGACAGGGGAGCGGGACCCAGTACTTC. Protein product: CASSSGQGSGTQYF.

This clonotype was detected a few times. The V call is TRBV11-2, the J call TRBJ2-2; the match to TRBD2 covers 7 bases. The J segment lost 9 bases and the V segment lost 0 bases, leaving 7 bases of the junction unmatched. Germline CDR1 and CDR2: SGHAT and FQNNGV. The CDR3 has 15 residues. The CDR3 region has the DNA TGTGCCAGCAGCTTAGATCGGTGGAGCGGGAGGGAGCTGTTTTTT. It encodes CASSLDRWSGRELFF.